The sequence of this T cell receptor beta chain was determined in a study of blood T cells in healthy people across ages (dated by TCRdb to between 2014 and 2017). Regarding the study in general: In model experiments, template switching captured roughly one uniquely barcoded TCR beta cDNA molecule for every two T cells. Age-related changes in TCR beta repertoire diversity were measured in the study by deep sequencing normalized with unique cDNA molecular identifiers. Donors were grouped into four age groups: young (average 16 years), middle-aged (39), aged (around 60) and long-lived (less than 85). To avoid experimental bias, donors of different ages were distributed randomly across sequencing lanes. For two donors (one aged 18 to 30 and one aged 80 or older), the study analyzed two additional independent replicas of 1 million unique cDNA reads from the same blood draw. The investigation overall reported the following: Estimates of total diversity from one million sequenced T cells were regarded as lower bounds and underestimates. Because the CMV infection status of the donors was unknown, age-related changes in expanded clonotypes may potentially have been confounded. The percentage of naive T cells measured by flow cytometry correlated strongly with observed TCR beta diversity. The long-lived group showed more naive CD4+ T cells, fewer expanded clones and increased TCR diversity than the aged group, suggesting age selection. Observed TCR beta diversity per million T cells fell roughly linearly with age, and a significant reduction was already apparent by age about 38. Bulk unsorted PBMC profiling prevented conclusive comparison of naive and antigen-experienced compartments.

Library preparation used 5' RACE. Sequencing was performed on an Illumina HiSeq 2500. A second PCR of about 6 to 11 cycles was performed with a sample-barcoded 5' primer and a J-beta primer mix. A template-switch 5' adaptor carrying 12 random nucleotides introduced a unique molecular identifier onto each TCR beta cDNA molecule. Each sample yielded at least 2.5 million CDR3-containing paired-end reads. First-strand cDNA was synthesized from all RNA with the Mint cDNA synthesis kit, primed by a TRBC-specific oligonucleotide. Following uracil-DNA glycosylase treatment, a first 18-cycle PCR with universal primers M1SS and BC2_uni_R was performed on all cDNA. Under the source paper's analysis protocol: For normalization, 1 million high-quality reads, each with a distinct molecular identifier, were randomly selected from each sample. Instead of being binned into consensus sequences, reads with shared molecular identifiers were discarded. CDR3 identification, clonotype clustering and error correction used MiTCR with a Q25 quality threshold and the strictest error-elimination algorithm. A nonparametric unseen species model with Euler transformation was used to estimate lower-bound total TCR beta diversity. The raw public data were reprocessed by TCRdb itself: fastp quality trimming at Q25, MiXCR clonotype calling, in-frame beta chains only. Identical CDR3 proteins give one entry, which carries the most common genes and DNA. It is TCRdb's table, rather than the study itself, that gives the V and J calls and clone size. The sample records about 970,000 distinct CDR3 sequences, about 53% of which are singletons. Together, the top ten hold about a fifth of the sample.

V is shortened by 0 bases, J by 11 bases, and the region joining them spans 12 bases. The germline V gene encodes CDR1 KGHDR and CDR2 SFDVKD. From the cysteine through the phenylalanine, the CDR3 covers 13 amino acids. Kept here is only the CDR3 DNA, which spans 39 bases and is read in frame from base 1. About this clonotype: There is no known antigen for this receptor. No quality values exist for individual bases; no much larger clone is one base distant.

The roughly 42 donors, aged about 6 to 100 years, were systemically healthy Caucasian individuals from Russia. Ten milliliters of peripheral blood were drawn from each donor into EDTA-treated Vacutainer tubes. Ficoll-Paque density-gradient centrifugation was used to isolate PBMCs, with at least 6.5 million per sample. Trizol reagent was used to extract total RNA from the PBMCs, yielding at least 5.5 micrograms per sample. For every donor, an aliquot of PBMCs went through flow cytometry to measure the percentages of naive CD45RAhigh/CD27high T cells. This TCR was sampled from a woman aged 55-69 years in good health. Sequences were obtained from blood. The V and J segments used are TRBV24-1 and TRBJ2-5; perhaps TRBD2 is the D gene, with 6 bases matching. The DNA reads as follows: TGTGCCACCAGTGATTTGCAGGCAGGGACTCAGTACTTC. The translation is CATSDLQAGTQYF.